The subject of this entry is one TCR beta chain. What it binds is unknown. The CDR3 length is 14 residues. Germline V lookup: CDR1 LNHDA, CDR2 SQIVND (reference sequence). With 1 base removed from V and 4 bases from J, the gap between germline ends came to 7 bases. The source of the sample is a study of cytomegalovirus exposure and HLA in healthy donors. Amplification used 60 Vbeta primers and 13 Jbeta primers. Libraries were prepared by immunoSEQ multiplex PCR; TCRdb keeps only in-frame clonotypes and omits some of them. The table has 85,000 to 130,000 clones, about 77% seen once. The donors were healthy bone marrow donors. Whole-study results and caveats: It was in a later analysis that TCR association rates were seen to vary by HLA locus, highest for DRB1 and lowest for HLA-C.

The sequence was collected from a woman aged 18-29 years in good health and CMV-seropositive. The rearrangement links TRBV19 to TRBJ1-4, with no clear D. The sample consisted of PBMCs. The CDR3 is CASSIGTDNEKLFF. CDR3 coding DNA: TGTGCCAGTAGTATAGGGACTGATAATGAAAAACTGTTTTTT.